These 29 T cell receptor beta chains were all obtained from the same sample, sequenced in a study of OX40 agonist ivuxolimab in advanced cancers. Libraries were constructed by the immunoSEQ multiplex PCR assay. The clones in this table, taken by TCRdb from immuneACCESS, are in-frame only. Not every clone is retained; where verified, under half of the shortfall comes from an unresolved V gene, and the cause of the rest is unknown. The sample table shows more than 45,000 clones, and over 75% are seen once. Under 3.5% of the sample lies in the top ten. The material was CD4+ or CD8+ T cells sorted from blood, obtained in a trial of the OX40 agonist ivuxolimab. These receptors came from an adult with an advanced solid tumor such as melanoma, head and neck, liver or kidney cancer.

This chain joins TRBV10-3 and TRBJ2-1; TRBD1 is a possible D gene (6 bases). CDR3 length: 15 amino acids. Between the trimmed V and J ends, which lost 2 bases and 5 bases, there was a span of 13 bases. Germline lookup yields CDR1 ENHRY and CDR2 SYGVKD. The CDR3 region is CAISEGQPAHNEQFF. CDR3 DNA sequence: TGTGCCATCAGTGAGGGACAGCCCGCCCACAATGAGCAGTTCTTC.

V is TRBV2 and J is TRBJ2-5; maybe TRBD1 (6 bases). Trimming cost V 4 bases and J 6 bases, with 15 bases left between them. The CDR3 length is 14 residues. Germline V gives CDR1 SNHLY, CDR2 FYNNEI. The CDR3 sequence is CASSAYRDGQTQYF. The DNA of the CDR3 is TGTGCCAGCAGTGCTTACAGGGATGGTCAGACCCAGTACTTC.

This clone has a single count. J is TRBJ2-7 and V is TRBV19; 14 bases match TRBD2. CDR1 is LNHDA and CDR2 is SQIVND in the germline V gene (reference sequence). The CDR3 is 16 residues long. Trimming at V came to 4 bases and at J to 7 bases, leaving 9 bases not matched to a gene. The CDR3 DNA sequence: TGTGCCAGTAGTACATCGGGACTAGCGGGAGCTAAAGAGCAGTACTTC. It translates to CASSTSGLAGAKEQYF. The entire variable domain, with the rest obtained from reference TRBV19 and TRBJ2-7, is as follows: DGGITQSPKYLFRKEGQNVTLSCEQNLNHDAMYWYRQDPGQGLRLIYYSQIVNDFQKGDIAEGYSVSREKKESFPLTVTSAQKNPTAFYLCASSTSGLAGAKEQYFGPGTRLTVT.

The gene calls are TRBV13 and TRBJ2-6, with 9 bases matching TRBD1. This CDR3 contains 21 residues. After removal of 3 bases from V and 3 bases from J, the junction contained 18 bases not matched to a gene. The V gene's germline CDR1 is PRHDT and CDR2 FYEKMQ (reference sequence). The CDR3 DNA reads TGTGCCAGCAGCTTCAGATTTCCGGGACAGGGAACCTCCTATGGGGCCAACGTCCTGACTTTC. Translated: CASSFRFPGQGTSYGANVLTF.

The chain uses TRBV9 and TRBJ2-5, with no clear D. The CDR3 loop spans 14 amino acids. Per the germline V gene, CDR1 is SGDLS and CDR2 is YYNGEE. V shed 0 bases and J shed 2 bases, with 8 bases lying between them. The CDR3, as DNA: TGTGCCAGCAGCGTAGGAGTTGCACAAGAGACCCAGTACTTC. Its translation is CASSVGVAQETQYF.

The chain recombines TRBV18 with TRBJ1-5, with no clear D. The CDR3 sequence is 12 residues long. The V gene's germline CDR1 is KGHSH and CDR2 LQKENI. The V end was cut by 3 bases, the J end by 3 bases, with 3 bases between. CDR3 protein: CASSPTNQPQHF. The CDR3 coding sequence is TGTGCCAGCTCACCTACCAATCAGCCCCAGCATTTT. Complete variable domain (other parts from reference TRBV18 and TRBJ1-5): NAGVMQNPRHLVRRRGQEARLRCSPMKGHSHVYWYRQLPEEGLKFMVYLQKENIIDESGMPKERFSAEFPKEGPSILRIQQVVRGDSAAYFCASSPTNQPQHFGDGTRLSIL.

V usage is TRBV6-5 and J usage is TRBJ2-2; no reliable D call. This CDR3 is built from 14 residues. Germline CDR1 MNHEY, CDR2 SVGAGI. V gave up 6 bases and J gave up 3 bases, with 11 bases separating them. The CDR3 DNA follows: TGTGCCAGCAGATACATTAGAGACACCGGGGAGCTGTTTTTT. Its protein is CASRYIRDTGELFF.

The sample holds one count of this clone. CDR3 loop: CASSLRTSGTAQETQYF. In DNA form, the CDR3 reads TGTGCCAGCAGCTTACGGACTAGCGGGACCGCCCAAGAGACCCAGTACTTC. The rearrangement links TRBV7-9 to TRBJ2-5; 12 bases are shared with TRBD2. V was pared by 2 bases and J by 1 base, with 5 bases of the junction left unmatched. The CDR3 length is 17 residues. The V gene's germline CDR1 is SEHNR and CDR2 FQNEAQ (reference sequence).

V is TRBV5-1 and J is TRBJ1-1; D is perhaps TRBD1 (5 bases). Germline-derived CDR1 and CDR2 are SGHRS and YFSETQ. CDR3 length: 15 amino acids. The V end was cut by 0 bases, the J end by 9 bases, with 18 bases between. The DNA for the CDR3 is TGCGCCAGCAGCTTGGGGCAGTCCGGGGGTGGGAAAGCTTTCTTT. It translates to CASSLGQSGGGKAFF.

J is TRBJ1-1 and V is TRBV5-1, with D perhaps matching TRBD1 (5 bases). Looked up from germline, CDR1 is SGHRS and CDR2 is YFSETQ. The CDR3 spans 14 residues. Trimming took off 0 bases at V and 4 bases at J, with 10 bases between the two ends. CDR3 residues: CASSLAGFSTEAFF. The CDR3 bases are TGCGCCAGCAGCTTGGCAGGGTTTAGCACTGAAGCTTTCTTT.

V and J are TRBV5-1 and TRBJ2-1; 14 positions match TRBD2. Trimming took 4 bases from V and 6 from J; bases not matched to a gene: 6. Germline lookup yields CDR1 SGHRS and CDR2 YFSETQ. The CDR3 sequence is 16 residues long. The CDR3 protein is CASSPTSGRAINEQFF. The CDR3 DNA is TGCGCCAGCAGCCCGACTAGCGGGAGGGCCATCAATGAGCAGTTCTTC.

The chain couples TRBV7-9 to TRBJ2-4; D might be TRBD1 or TRBD2, each matching 5 bases. The V and J ends lost 5 bases and 9 bases respectively, with 14 bases between them. Germline V gene data show CDR1 as SEHNR and CDR2 as FQNEAQ (reference sequence). CDR3 length: 13 amino acids. The CDR3 coding sequence is TGTGCCAGCAGCCCGGGACCCTTAGGCATTCAGTACTTC. Residues: CASSPGPLGIQYF.

The chain combines TRBV2 with TRBJ2-1; D remains unclear. CDR3 size: 15 residues. V lost 3 bases, J lost 0 bases, and 9 bases lay in between. The V gene's germline CDR1 is SNHLY and CDR2 FYNNEI. The DNA for the CDR3 is TGTGCCAGCAGTGATCAAGGGATCTCCTACAATGAGCAGTTCTTC. This sequence encodes CASSDQGISYNEQFF.

The rearrangement links TRBV5-6 to TRBJ2-5; TRBD2 might be the D (6 bases). The V gene's germline CDR1 is SGHDT and CDR2 YYEEEE. V lost 3 bases and J lost 4, with 13 bases in between. The CDR3 consists of 14 residues. The CDR3 region has the DNA TGTGCCAGCAGCTCAATTGGGACTTTAGAGACCCAGTACTTC. It specifies CASSSIGTLETQYF.

The chain is built from TRBV30 and TRBJ2-1; 12 bases map to TRBD2. J lost 8 bases, V lost 2 bases, and 4 bases had no gene match. The CDR3 covers 14 residues. Germline V gene lookup returns CDR1 GTSNPN and CDR2 SVGIG (reference sequence). The CDR3 nucleotides are TGTGCCTGGAGTCGACTAGCGGGAGTCCATGAGCAGTTCTTC. This encodes CAWSRLAGVHEQFF.

The gene calls are TRBV19 and TRBJ1-1; a possible D gene is TRBD1 (6 bases). With 6 bases removed from V and 3 bases from J, the gap between germline ends came to 14 bases. Germline V gene lookup returns CDR1 LNHDA and CDR2 SQIVND (reference sequence). This CDR3 has 14 amino acids. The DNA for the CDR3 is TGTGCCAGTAGAAGGCCGGGGGCTGACACTGAAGCTTTCTTT. It translates to CASRRPGADTEAFF.

This clone was recorded once. The rearrangement joins TRBV28 to TRBJ2-3; TRBD2 might be the D (6 bases). The CDR3 covers 15 residues. The V gene's germline CDR1 is MDHEN and CDR2 SYDVKM. The V end lost 6 bases, the J end lost 5 bases, and 18 bases lay between the germline ends. The CDR3 loop is CASSGAWRVLDTQYF. The CDR3 DNA follows: TGTGCCAGCAGCGGGGCTTGGAGGGTGTTAGATACGCAGTATTTT.

The genes are TRBV4-3 and TRBJ2-1; 7 positions agree with TRBD2. CDR1 and CDR2 (germline): LGHNA, YSLEER. This CDR3 has 15 residues. V was clipped by 0 bases and J by 2 bases; unmatched bases: 1. CDR3: CASSQDGTTYNEQFF. The CDR3 coding sequence is TGCGCCAGCAGCCAAGACGGGACTACCTACAATGAGCAGTTCTTC.

V and J are TRBV11-2 and TRBJ2-1, with TRBD2 matching over 9 bases. There are 15 residues in the CDR3. V lost 5 bases to trimming and J lost 3 bases; unmatched junction nucleotides: 5. Germline V gene lookup returns CDR1 SGHAT and CDR2 FQNNGV. The CDR3 DNA sequence: TGTGCCAGCAGCCGCGGGGGGGGTAGCTACAATGAGCAGTTCTTC. Translated, it gives CASSRGGGSYNEQFF.

DNA of the CDR3: TGTGCCAGCAGTGACGAGTGGGCAAAAGATCCCTCGACCCAGTACTTC. It specifies CASSDEWAKDPSTQYF. The chain has TRBV6-4 and TRBJ2-5; D not certain. CDR3 length equals 16 residues. Germline V gene lookup returns CDR1 MRHNA and CDR2 SNTAGT. V lost 2 bases and J 7 bases, leaving 20 bases between the germline ends.

V and J are TRBV11-2 and TRBJ2-3; the D is unclear. The germline V gene has CDR1 SGHAT and CDR2 FQNNGV. The V end was cut by 7 bases, the J end by 2 bases, with 10 bases between. This CDR3 contains 13 residues. DNA for the CDR3: TGTGCCAGCATAGCCGATAACACAGATACGCAGTATTTT. Protein sequence: CASIADNTDTQYF.

The gene calls are TRBV4-3 and TRBJ2-5; possibly TRBD1 or TRBD2 for D (5 bases each). There are 15 residues in the CDR3. CDR1 and CDR2 from the germline V gene are LGHNA and YSLEER. V gave up 4 bases and J gave up 1 base, with 13 bases separating them. CDR3 bases: TGCGCCAGCAGCCTAATTCAGGGAGTCCAAGAGACCCAGTACTTC. It specifies CASSLIQGVQETQYF.

The rearrangement uses TRBV5-4 and TRBJ2-5, with 9 bases that match TRBD1. The ends lost 4 bases at V and 5 bases at J; junction bases unmatched: 9. This CDR3 spans 15 amino acids. CDR1 and CDR2 from the germline V gene are SGHNT and YYREEE (reference sequence). In DNA form, the CDR3 reads TGTGCCAGCAGCACCCGGGACAGGGCCAGGGAGACCCAGTACTTC. This sequence encodes CASSTRDRARETQYF.

The chain joins TRBV5-6 to TRBJ1-2; weak D call: TRBD1 (6 bases). Germline CDR1 reads SGHDT; CDR2 reads YYEEEE. CDR3 size: 17 residues. V was shortened by 3 bases and J by 0 bases, with 18 bases between the two germline ends. CDR3 protein: CASSSGTPYLSNYGYTF. Here the CDR3 DNA reads TGTGCCAGCAGCTCCGGGACACCATACCTTTCTAACTATGGCTACACCTTC.

The chain links TRBV19 to TRBJ1-1; D unresolved. Germline CDR1 reads LNHDA; CDR2 reads SQIVND (reference sequence). With 6 bases removed from V and 0 bases from J, the gap between germline ends came to 8 bases. The CDR3 is made up of 13 amino acids. The CDR3: CASRDKLNTEAFF. The DNA of the CDR3 is TGTGCCAGTAGGGATAAGTTGAACACTGAAGCTTTCTTT.

This clone has just one count. This chain connects TRBV19 to TRBJ2-2; 7 nucleotides match TRBD2. J was trimmed by 3 bases and V by 4 bases; bases with no gene match: 5. The CDR3 extends over 15 amino acids. Germline V lookup: CDR1 LNHDA, CDR2 SQIVND (reference sequence). CDR3 in amino acids: CASSSGRGHTGELFF. The CDR3 DNA is TGTGCCAGTAGTAGCGGGAGAGGGCACACCGGGGAGCTGTTTTTT.

V and J are TRBV7-2 and TRBJ2-3, with TRBD1 matching 7 bases. The ends lost 5 bases at V and 8 bases at J; junction bases unmatched: 4. CDR1 is SGHTA, CDR2 FQGNSA, per germline. This CDR3 region has 12 residues. DNA for the CDR3: TGTGCCAGCAGCGCACAGGGGACTACGCAGTATTTT. Amino acid sequence: CASSAQGTTQYF. The full variable domain, in which reference TRBV7-2 and TRBJ2-3 provide the parts outside the CDR3, is GAGVSQSPSNKVTEKGKDVELRCDPISGHTALYWYRQSLGQGLEFLIYFQGNSAPDKSGLPSDRFSAERTGGSVSTLTIQRTQQEDSAVYLCASSAQGTTQYFGPGTRLTVL.

The chain couples TRBV28 to TRBJ2-6; 7 bases line up with TRBD1. Trimming cost V 5 bases and J 0 bases; bases outside gene matches: 13. This CDR3 has 19 residues. Germline CDR1 is MDHEN and CDR2 is SYDVKM. The CDR3 region has the DNA TGTGCCAGCAGTCCCTTGGGACAGTCTCTTATCTCTGGGGCCAACGTCCTGACTTTC. It encodes CASSPLGQSLISGANVLTF.

This sequence joins TRBV21-1 and TRBJ2-1; the DNA was not compared with TRBD1, the D call given in the table. TRBV21-1 is noted as a pseudogene. The CDR3 is 18 residues long. Written as DNA, the CDR3 is TGTGCCAGCAGCAAAGAGGAGGGGGCGGAGAGCTCCTACAATGAGCAGTTCTTC. This encodes CASSKEEGAESSYNEQFF.